These 14 T cell receptor beta chains were all obtained from the same sample, sequenced in a study of CD8 T cells in Susac syndrome. After extraction with the RNeasy kit, roughly 0.45 to 1 ug of the RNA was reverse transcribed using random hexamers. TCRdb used MiXCR to reprocess the immunoSEQ multiplex PCR reads, holding one entry per CDR3 protein. The table includes approximately 110,000 distinct CDR3 sequences, roughly 95% detected once. The sequenced sample consisted of CD4+ T cells from PBMCs. The origin of the receptors is a human donor in good health.

This chain links TRBV4-2 with TRBJ1-2, with TRBD1 as a possible D gene (5 bases). With 1 base removed from V and 0 bases from J, the gap between germline ends came to 9 bases. This CDR3 spans 15 amino acids. CDR1 is LGHNA and CDR2 is YNFKEQ in the germline V gene. CDR3 residues: CASSQAGGTNYGYTF. The CDR3 nucleotides are TGTGCCAGCAGCCAAGCTGGGGGGACTAACTATGGCTACACCTTC.

The rearrangement uses TRBV30 and TRBJ2-1; TRBD2 agrees at 8 bases. The V gene's germline CDR1 is GTSNPN and CDR2 SVGIG (reference sequence). The V gene end was trimmed by 8 bases and the J gene end by 0 bases; junction bases not matched to a gene: 3. The CDR3 length is 13 residues. The CDR3 nucleotides read TGTGCCCACCGGGGGGGCTCCTACAATGAGCAGTTCTTC. Translation: CAHRGGSYNEQFF.

The chain combines TRBV28 with TRBJ1-1; D is unresolved. The CDR3 length is 12 residues. The germline CDR1 and CDR2 sequences are MDHEN and SYDVKM. Between the trimmed V and J ends, which lost 6 bases and 12 bases, there was a span of 17 bases. The CDR3 nucleotides read TGTGCCAGCAGCTCGTCGGCGCGGGTATCTTTCTTT. Translated, it gives CASSSSARVSFF.

V usage is TRBV28 and J usage is TRBJ2-7, with unresolved D. V was pared by 7 bases and J by 2 bases, with 15 bases between. The CDR3 totals 14 residues. Looked up from germline, CDR1 is MDHEN and CDR2 is SYDVKM. CDR3 amino acids: CASISGRATYEQYF. DNA of the CDR3: TGTGCCAGCATAAGTGGACGGGCCACCTACGAGCAGTACTTC.

This chain uses TRBV6-6 with TRBJ2-7, with 7 bases identical to TRBD1. The CDR3 consists of 15 residues. CDR1 and CDR2 from the germline V gene are MNHNY and SVGAGI (reference sequence). J lost 0 bases, V lost 5 bases, and 7 bases had no gene match. The CDR3 protein is CASSPGQRSSYEQYF. CDR3 bases: TGTGCCAGCAGTCCGGGACAGCGCAGCTCCTACGAGCAGTACTTC.

V and J are TRBV7-2 and TRBJ2-7; 9 bases map to TRBD2. The J segment lost 3 bases and the V segment lost 1 base, leaving 7 bases of the junction unmatched. This CDR3 spans 16 amino acids. Germline CDR1 and CDR2: SGHTA and FQGNSA. CDR3 nucleotides: TGTGCCAGCAGCTTAGGACCGGGACTAGCTGACTACGAGCAGTACTTC. Its translation is CASSLGPGLADYEQYF.

The chain uses TRBV4-2 and TRBJ2-7; a weak D match, TRBD1 (6 bases). The V end was cut by 1 base, the J end by 2 bases, with 15 bases between. CDR3 length: 16 amino acids. Germline lookup yields CDR1 LGHNA and CDR2 YNFKEQ. CDR3 amino acids: CASSQGTTGKAYEQYF. CDR3 nucleotide sequence: TGTGCCAGCAGCCAAGGGACGACAGGAAAAGCCTACGAGCAGTACTTC.

This clonotype was picked up one time. This rearrangement joins TRBV6-6 to TRBJ2-5; D not resolved. Trimming removed 0 bases at V and 5 bases at J, with 4 bases between. The CDR3 sequence is 12 residues long. CDR1 is MNHNY, CDR2 SVGAGI, per germline (reference sequence). The CDR3 protein is CASSYSYETQYF. As DNA, the CDR3 is TGTGCCAGCAGTTACTCCTACGAGACCCAGTACTTC.

The genes are TRBV4-2 and TRBJ2-7, with 8 bases identical to TRBD2. The CDR3 runs 17 residues. CDR1 and CDR2 from the germline V gene are LGHNA and YNFKEQ. The trim removed 0 bases at V and 2 bases at J, leaving 9 bases unmatched. CDR3: CASSQEMLAGRTYEQYF. In nucleotides, the CDR3 is TGTGCCAGCAGCCAAGAAATGCTAGCGGGCCGCACCTACGAGCAGTACTTC.

This clonotype was detected a few times. The rearrangement joins TRBV12-3 or TRBV12-4 to TRBJ2-7; D remains unclear. V was cut by 3 bases and J by 0 bases, with 9 bases left in between. This CDR3 is 14 amino acids long. This CDR3 is CASSLGGVSYEQYF. The CDR3 DNA reads as TGTGCCAGCAGTTTGGGCGGAGTCTCCTACGAGCAGTACTTC.

This chain joins TRBV29-1 and TRBJ2-3; 9 bases are a match to TRBD1. The J segment lost 0 bases and the V segment lost 8 bases, leaving 9 bases of the junction unmatched. Germline V CDR1 and CDR2: SQVTM, ANQGSEA. This CDR3 region has 15 residues. The DNA of the CDR3 is TGCAGCTTCGCCCAGGGGACAGGGAGCACAGATACGCAGTATTTT. Translation: CSFAQGTGSTDTQYF.

The chain uses TRBV7-3 and TRBJ2-7; the match to TRBD2 covers 9 bases. Germline values: CDR1 SGHTA, CDR2 FQGTGA. With V trimmed by 2 bases and J by 2 bases, 4 bases remained unmatched. The CDR3 consists of 15 residues. The CDR3 nucleotides are TGTGCCAGCAGCTTACTAGCGGGGCCCCCCTACGAGCAGTACTTC. Its translation: CASSLLAGPPYEQYF.

The chain employs TRBV7-9 and TRBJ2-7, with TRBD1 as a possible D gene (5 bases). The V gene's germline CDR1 is SEHNR and CDR2 FQNEAQ (reference sequence). This CDR3 comprises 13 residues. V dropped 5 bases and J dropped 5 bases, with 13 bases sitting between them. CDR3 coding DNA: TGTGCCAGCAGCACAATTGGGGCGGACGAGCAGTACTTC. Its protein product is CASSTIGADEQYF.

This rearrangement joins TRBV20-1 to TRBJ2-5; 7 positions match TRBD2. The CDR3 runs to 14 residues. Germline V gives CDR1 DFQATT, CDR2 SNEGSKA (reference sequence). V gave up 2 bases and J gave up 4 bases; unmatched junction bases: 7. CDR3 bases: TGCAGTGCTAGATCTGGACTAGTGGGAGAGACCCAGTACTTC. Its translation: CSARSGLVGETQYF.